Only a few counts were recorded for the clone carrying this TCR beta chain. This specimen belongs to a study of blood T cells in healthy people across ages. With a J-beta primer mix and a sample-barcoded 5' primer, a second PCR ran 7 to 11 cycles. Each cDNA molecule was tagged by a template-switch adaptor that had 12 random nucleotides. One entry per CDR3 protein results from TCRdb running MiXCR on the 5' RACE reads. The sample holds approximately 770,000 distinct CDR3 sequences, roughly 60% seen once. Sequencing used blood. This receptor was taken from a man in his thirties or forties in good health.

The CDR3 protein is CASSSVEKLFF. In DNA, the CDR3 is TGTGCCAGCAGTTCCGTTGAAAAACTGTTTTTT. This chain uses TRBV7-9 with TRBJ1-4; D gene unclear. Germline-derived CDR1 and CDR2 are SEHNR and FQNEAQ (reference sequence). Trimming left V 6 bases short and J 7 bases short, with 6 bases between. The CDR3 has 11 residues.